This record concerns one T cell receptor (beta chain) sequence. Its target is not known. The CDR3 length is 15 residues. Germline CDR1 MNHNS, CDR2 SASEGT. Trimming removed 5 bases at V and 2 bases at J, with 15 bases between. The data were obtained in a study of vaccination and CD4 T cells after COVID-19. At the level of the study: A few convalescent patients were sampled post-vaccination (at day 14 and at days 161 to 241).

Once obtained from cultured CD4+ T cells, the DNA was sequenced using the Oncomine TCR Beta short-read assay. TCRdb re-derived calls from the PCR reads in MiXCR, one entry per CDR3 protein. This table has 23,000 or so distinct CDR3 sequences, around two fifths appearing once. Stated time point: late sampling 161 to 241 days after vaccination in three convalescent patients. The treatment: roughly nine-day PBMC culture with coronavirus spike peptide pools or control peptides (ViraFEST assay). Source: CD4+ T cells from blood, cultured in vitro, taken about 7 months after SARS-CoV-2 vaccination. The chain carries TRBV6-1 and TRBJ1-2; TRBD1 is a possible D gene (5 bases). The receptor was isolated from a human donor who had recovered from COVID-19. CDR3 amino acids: CASSLARGSNYGYTF. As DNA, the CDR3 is TGTGCCAGCAGTCTAGCGAGGGGATCAAACTATGGCTACACCTTC.